Listed here are 17 T cell receptor beta chains from one sample, sequenced in a study of low-dose radiotherapy and immunotherapy resistance in tumors. Primers used for first-strand cDNA, a TRAV- and TRBV-specific set, covered both alpha and beta chains. It was with a constant-region primer and a V-primer adapter that TCRs were amplified over around 19 PCR cycles. Each CDR3 protein is one row after TCRdb ran MiXCR on the reads. The table includes some 82,000 distinct CDR3 sequences, 15% to 20% detected once. Stated time point: before trial treatment. The source was PBMCs, collected before treatment. All receptors come from a male donor with prostate cancer.

This chain uses TRBV30 with TRBJ2-2; 9 nucleotides agree with TRBD1. This CDR3 contains 13 residues. Per germline, CDR1 GTSNPN and CDR2 SVGIG (reference sequence). V gave up 8 bases and J gave up 2 bases; unmatched junction bases: 3. CDR3 amino acids: CAEDRGNTGELFF. CDR3 DNA sequence: TGTGCCGAGGACAGGGGTAACACCGGGGAGCTGTTTTTT.

This clonotype was seen at least ten times. The rearrangement joins TRBV11-2 to TRBJ2-5, with D tentatively TRBD2 (6 bases). CDR3 length equals 15 residues. The V end lost 5 bases, the J end lost 5 bases, and 18 bases lay between the germline ends. Germline V lookup: CDR1 SGHAT, CDR2 FQNNGV. CDR3 nucleotide sequence: TGTGCCAGCAGCACAGGAGGTACTAGCACCGAGACCCAGTACTTC. Translation: CASSTGGTSTETQYF.

This clonotype was recorded many times. The chain is built from TRBV27 and TRBJ1-2, with D possibly TRBD1 on 6 matching bases. The CDR3 spans 17 residues. V dropped 5 bases and J dropped 2 bases, with 21 bases sitting between them. The germline V gene has CDR1 MNHEY and CDR2 SMNVEV (reference sequence). CDR3 in DNA: TGTGCCAGCAGTCCGACACTTCTGGACAGCCTGAACTATGGCTACACCTTC. Protein sequence: CASSPTLLDSLNYGYTF.

The J gene is TRBJ2-1, the V gene TRBV29-1; D is ambiguous. The V end lost 3 bases, the J end lost 8 bases, and 11 bases lay between the germline ends. Germline CDR1 is SQVTM and CDR2 is ANQGSEA. The CDR3 is made up of 12 amino acids. CDR3 coding DNA: TGCAGCGTTGACAGGCATAGGCATGAGCAGTTCTTC. Translation gives CSVDRHRHEQFF.

On this clonotype: Since a far larger clone is one base different, this is likely a read error. V gene TRBV14 combines with J gene TRBJ2-7; the D gene is possibly TRBD2 (7 bases). CDR3 length equals 14 residues. Germline CDR1 is SGHDN and CDR2 is FVKESK. V dropped 2 bases and J dropped 7 bases, with 15 bases sitting between them. CDR3 loop: CASSQHGGRNEQYF. As DNA, the CDR3 is TGTGCCAGCAGCCAACACGGGGGGCGCAATGAGCAGTACTTC.

Notes on this clonotype: A read error is possible here, since a much larger clone lies one base away. The chain is built from TRBV30 and TRBJ2-3; tentatively, D is TRBD1 or TRBD2 (5 bases each). This CDR3 spans 11 amino acids. Germline V gene lookup returns CDR1 GTSNPN and CDR2 SVGIG (reference sequence). The CDR3 DNA sequence: TGTGCCCGGAGTAACGGGACCCCGAAGTATTTT. Amino acid sequence: CARSNGTPKYF.

This clonotype has a count of ten or more. The V gene is TRBV5-5, the J gene TRBJ2-7; D gene uncertain. V lost 4 bases, J lost 6 bases, and 8 bases lay in between. The CDR3 consists of 11 residues. Per the germline V gene, CDR1 is SGHKS and CDR2 is YYEKEE (reference sequence). CDR3 protein: CASSASVEQYF. The CDR3 nucleotides are TGTGCCAGCAGCGCATCAGTCGAGCAGTACTTC.

This clonotype was detected ten times or more. The rearrangement joins TRBV19 to TRBJ1-5; perhaps TRBD1 as D (6 bases). Germline V gene lookup returns CDR1 LNHDA and CDR2 SQIVND (reference sequence). The V end lost 7 bases, the J end lost 2 bases, and 15 bases lay between the germline ends. This CDR3 has 15 amino acids. The CDR3 DNA sequence: TGTGCCAGTAATCCGGGGGCCTGGGGCAATCAGCCCCAGCATTTT. Translated: CASNPGAWGNQPQHF.

This clonotype was observed many times. The chain couples TRBV7-2 to TRBJ2-5, with D possibly being TRBD1 (5 bases). V was shortened by 5 bases and J by 5 bases, with 30 bases between the two germline ends. The germline CDR1 and CDR2 sequences are SGHTA and FQGNSA. The CDR3 loop spans 19 amino acids. CDR3 in amino acids: CASSLDFRTDNRWRETQYF. CDR3 coding DNA: TGTGCCAGCAGCCTAGACTTCAGGACGGACAACCGGTGGCGGGAGACCCAGTACTTC.

The chain couples TRBV7-2 to TRBJ2-1, with D perhaps matching TRBD2 (6 bases). CDR1 is SGHTA and CDR2 is FQGNSA in the germline V gene. The CDR3 totals 15 residues. Trimming shortened V by 0 bases and J by 6 bases, and 12 bases separated the two germline ends. The CDR3 DNA sequence: TGTGCCAGCAGCTTAGCGCGGGAAGAGGGCAATGAGCAGTTCTTC. Protein product: CASSLAREEGNEQFF.

At least ten counts were recorded for this clonotype. The rearrangement joins TRBV7-3 to TRBJ1-5; the D is unclear. Trimming left V 3 bases short and J 4 bases short, with 16 bases between. The CDR3 runs 16 residues. Germline CDR1 is SGHTA and CDR2 is FQGTGA. The CDR3 DNA reads as TGTGCCAGCAGCTTGCATATTGCCGCAGAGAATCAGCCCCAGCATTTT. It encodes CASSLHIAAENQPQHF.

This clonotype has ten or more counts. J is TRBJ2-1 and V is TRBV19, with 9 bases matching TRBD1. V dropped 6 bases and J dropped 6; count of bases not matched to a gene: 12. The CDR3 consists of 16 residues. CDR1 is LNHDA and CDR2 is SQIVND in the germline V gene (reference sequence). The CDR3 DNA reads TGTGCCAGTAGCCGGTTAGGGACAGGGATCGCCAATGAGCAGTTCTTC. The encoded protein is CASSRLGTGIANEQFF. Using reference TRBV19 and TRBJ2-1 for the parts outside the CDR3, the full variable domain is DGGITQSPKYLFRKEGQNVTLSCEQNLNHDAMYWYRQDPGQGLRLIYYSQIVNDFQKGDIAEGYSVSREKKESFPLTVTSAQKNPTAFYLCASSRLGTGIANEQFFGPGTRLTVL.

This clonotype was observed many times. The chain is built from TRBV5-1 and TRBJ1-1; TRBD1 is a possible D gene (6 bases). V shed 3 bases and J shed 0 bases, with 21 bases lying between them. This CDR3 has 18 amino acids. CDR1 SGHRS and CDR2 YFSETQ come from the germline V gene. DNA for the CDR3: TGCGCCAGCAGCTCCGGTGCCAGGGGCGCGTGGATGAACACTGAAGCTTTCTTT. Its protein is CASSSGARGAWMNTEAFF.

This clonotype was seen many times. This chain uses TRBV28 with TRBJ2-7; 9 bases match TRBD2. CDR3 length equals 15 residues. With V trimmed by 2 bases and J by 7 bases, 9 bases remained unmatched. Germline-derived CDR1 and CDR2 are MDHEN and SYDVKM. CDR3 sequence reads: CASSLSGRTTWEQYF. CDR3 DNA sequence: TGTGCCAGCAGTTTAAGCGGGAGGACCACCTGGGAGCAGTACTTC.

The V call is TRBV4-2, the J call TRBJ2-1; 11 nucleotides line up with TRBD2. Trimming cost V 0 bases and J 7 bases; bases outside gene matches: 2. This CDR3 is 15 amino acids long. Germline CDR1 LGHNA, CDR2 YNFKEQ. This chain's CDR3 is CASSQETSGTNEQFF. CDR3 bases: TGTGCCAGCAGCCAAGAGACTAGCGGGACAAATGAGCAGTTCTTC.

This clonotype has a handful of counts. CDR3 DNA: TGCGCCAGCAGCCCGCAGCGCAATGAGCAGTTCTTC. Protein: CASSPQRNEQFF. The V and J genes are TRBV5-1 and TRBJ2-1; D unresolved. Germline loops: CDR1 SGHRS, CDR2 YFSETQ. Deletions cut 4 bases from V and 6 bases from J, with 8 bases between. CDR3 size: 12 residues.

This chain connects TRBV21-1 to TRBJ2-7; TRBD1, as called in the table, went unchecked against the DNA. TRBV21-1 is annotated as a pseudogene. The CDR3 spans 14 residues. The CDR3 protein is CASSNPGQGYEQYF. CDR3 nucleotides: TGTGCCAGCAGCAACCCGGGACAGGGCTACGAGCAGTACTTC.